These 3 T cell receptor beta chains originate from one sample sequenced in a study of blood T cell repertoires in COVID-19. Clones were sequenced by immunoSEQ multiplex PCR, and TCRdb holds only the in-frame ones, with some missing. Here the sample spans 280,000 or so clones, 75% to 90% being singletons. The sample was PBMCs or T cells enriched from blood (not recorded which). The receptors were gathered from a woman aged 50 to 60 who had recovered from COVID-19.

The chain couples TRBV7-9 to TRBJ1-2, with D tentatively TRBD1 (6 bases). V was pared by 4 bases and J by 5 bases, with 11 bases between. Germline values: CDR1 SEHNR, CDR2 FQNEAQ (reference sequence). The CDR3 extends over 13 amino acids. CDR3 amino acids: CASSYIQGYGYTF. CDR3 DNA: TGTGCCAGCAGCTATATACAGGGTTATGGCTACACCTTC.

The J gene is TRBJ2-5, the V gene TRBV5-5; 8 bases line up with TRBD1. From germline, CDR1 is SGHKS and CDR2 YYEKEE (reference sequence). J was trimmed by 5 bases and V by 4 bases; bases with no gene match: 7. The CDR3 consists of 14 residues. CDR3 nucleotide sequence: TGTGCCAGCAGCCCCGACAGGGGCTGGGAGACCCAGTACTTC. This sequence encodes CASSPDRGWETQYF.

In its sample, this clone was seen once. The gene calls are TRBV7-8 and TRBJ2-1; D call uncertain. V lost 1 base, J lost 9 bases, and 4 bases lay in between. The germline V gene encodes CDR1 SGHVS and CDR2 FQNEAQ. CDR3 size: 11 residues. The CDR3 bases are TGTGCCAGCAGCTTAGGCGGTGAGCAGTTCTTC. Encoded protein: CASSLGGEQFF.